The entry below describes one TCR beta chain. This clonotype was observed many times. The antigen this receptor binds is unknown. Base-call qualities are not available, and no considerably larger clone is one nucleotide away. TCRdb shows the sequencer as Illumina NovaSeq 6000. TCRalpha and TCRbeta cDNA libraries were built by 5'RACE with constant-segment primers, adding sample barcodes and unique molecular identifiers. RNA was extracted from every sample with Trizol reagent. Libraries were amplified in two PCR steps, with a second sample barcode and Illumina TruSeq adapters added in the second step. The libraries were sequenced on an Illumina NovaSeq using 2 x 150 bp paired-end reads. In the source study's methods: Reads were demultiplexed and collapsed into UMI-guided consensus sequences with migec v1.2.7. With mixcr v2.1.11, UMI consensuses were aligned to TRA and TRB V and J templates and assembled into clonotypes. Expanded or contracted clonotypes were those called significant by both edgeR and NoisET, with noise models trained on biological replicates. For edgeR calls, the cutoffs were a false discovery rate-adjusted p below 0.01 and a log2 fold-change threshold of 1. As an exploratory analysis of dynamics, max-normalized trajectories of the 1000 most abundant clonotypes were examined with PCA combined with hierarchical clustering. Each responding clone was given a CD4 or CD8 phenotype based on the CD4+ and CD8+ repertoires, which had been sequenced separately. TCRdb handled the public reads itself, with Q25 trimming in fastp and clone calling in MiXCR, and kept productive beta chains. Rows are combined by CDR3 protein, so each entry shows the most common genes and DNA. V and J calls and clone size were set by TCRdb, not the authors. Present in this sample are a few hundred thousand distinct CDR3 sequences, roughly an eighth of which were seen just once. The ten largest clonotypes hold roughly a fifth of the sample.

The data were taken from a study of T-cell memory formation after mild COVID-19 (dated by TCRdb to the early 2020s). Study-wide context: TCR sequence clusters from the two donors were largely donor specific. T-cell clones expanding and contracting after mild COVID-19 in a couple of donors were tracked by longitudinal TCRalpha and TCRbeta repertoire sequencing. Two young, previously healthy adult volunteers made up the cohort, one male and one female.

General conclusions and limits of the study: Only two mild cases were covered in the study, and larger cohorts including severe cases with pre-infection samples were considered necessary. The detection of some responding clones in pre-infection memory suggests that pre-existing cross-reactive memory T cells joined the SARS-CoV-2 response. Contracting CD4+ clones were found mainly in CM and EM memory subsets, while CD8+ clones were enriched in EMRA. SARS-CoV-2 specificity of the second-wave clones peaking on day 37 was not confirmed. Clones contracting from day 15 to 85 had balanced CD4/CD8 phenotypes, while a second wave expanding from day 15 to 37 was biased towards CD4+.

Ficoll-Paque density gradient centrifugation was the method used to isolate PBMCs. CDR1 and CDR2 were assigned from the germline V gene as KGHSH and LQKENI. Relative to germline, V is missing 5 bases and J is missing 1 base, with 3 bases of the junction outside any gene match. The CDR3 runs 15 residues from the cysteine to the phenylalanine. The CDR3 DNA has 45 bases and is translated from base 1. The source material was PBMCs or a T cell subset sorted from them (not recorded which). The rearrangement joined TRBV18 to TRBJ2-5; TRBD2 agrees with 11 junctional bases. The sequence came from a man between 18 and 35 years old who had mild COVID-19 (a few samples of this study predate the infection). The sample titles of this study are shuffled in the database, so cell type and time point are left out; the donor was told from shared clones. The CDR3 in this case is CASSSLAGGQETQYF. DNA sequence: TGTGCCAGCTCATCCCTAGCGGGGGGCCAAGAGACCCAGTACTTC.